These 18 T cell receptor beta chains share one sample of origin, sequenced in a study of cytotoxic CD8 clonotypes in ibrutinib-treated CLL listed by TCRdb under 2021. The library was produced with the immunoSEQ multiplex PCR assay. Here the immuneACCESS table is served through TCRdb, limited to in-frame sequences with V and J called. Missing clones are a known gap in these copies; in checked studies unresolved V genes cover under half, and the rest lacks a known reason. This sample gives around 140,000 clones in total; 80% of them show up just once. The ten largest account for 7.5% to 9% of the sample. The sample was PBMCs, taken after 36 months of ibrutinib treatment. These receptors were collected from a human donor with chronic lymphocytic leukemia.

The CDR3 is CSVAPLYLDEQFF. The CDR3 coding sequence is TGCAGCGTCGCACCTCTCTACCTAGATGAGCAGTTCTTC. The chain couples TRBV29-1 to TRBJ2-1; D unclear. Trimming stripped 6 bases from V and 8 bases from J, with 17 bases between. The CDR3 sequence is 13 residues long. Germline loops: CDR1 SQVTM, CDR2 ANQGSEA.

The chain is built from TRBV7-2 and TRBJ2-7, with 8 bases aligning to TRBD2. Germline values: CDR1 SGHTA, CDR2 FQGNSA. The CDR3 has 15 amino acids. J was trimmed by 4 bases and V by 6 bases; bases with no gene match: 11. CDR3 in amino acids: CASSQLAGREYEQYF. The CDR3 region has the DNA TGTGCCAGCAGTCAGTTAGCGGGAAGGGAGTACGAGCAGTACTTC.

A single count supports this clone. The chain is built from TRBV19 and TRBJ2-4; tentative D call: TRBD1 (6 bases). Germline V gene lookup returns CDR1 LNHDA and CDR2 SQIVND (reference sequence). The CDR3 has 15 residues. With 3 bases removed from V and 4 bases from J, the gap between germline ends came to 13 bases. Here the CDR3 reads CASSITGTFKNIQYF. In DNA form, the CDR3 reads TGTGCCAGTAGTATCACCGGGACATTTAAAAACATTCAGTACTTC.

The chain uses TRBV13 and TRBJ2-2; perhaps D is TRBD1 or TRBD2 (5 bases each). Deletions cut 7 bases from V and 2 bases from J, with 17 bases between. The CDR3 loop spans 16 amino acids. Germline V CDR1 and CDR2: PRHDT, FYEKMQ (reference sequence). CDR3 sequence reads: CASTPGPSTNTGELFF. CDR3 nucleotides: TGTGCCAGCACCCCGGGACCTTCAACAAACACCGGGGAGCTGTTTTTT.

This sequence joins TRBV4-1 and TRBJ2-1; D is ambiguous. Germline V gene sequence: CDR1 MGHRA, CDR2 YSYEKL. The V gene lost 0 bases and the J gene lost 0 bases, with 6 bases spanning the gap. The CDR3 totals 15 residues. The CDR3 spells CASSQDVTSYNEQFF. For the CDR3, the DNA is TGCGCCAGCAGCCAAGACGTGACCTCCTACAATGAGCAGTTCTTC.

The chain links TRBV27 to TRBJ2-3, with TRBD2 matching 11 bases. J was trimmed by 8 bases and V by 1 base; bases with no gene match: 11. This CDR3 is built from 17 residues. Germline values: CDR1 MNHEY, CDR2 SMNVEV (reference sequence). Here the CDR3 DNA reads TGTGCCAGCAGTTTATGGTCTAGCGGGGGGCTTGGGGGTACGCAGTATTTT. Its protein product is CASSLWSSGGLGGTQYF.

This chain joins TRBV6-5 and TRBJ1-2; perhaps TRBD1 as D (5 bases). The CDR3 contains 11 residues. V was cut by 5 bases and J by 14 bases, with 15 bases left in between. Germline lookup yields CDR1 MNHEY and CDR2 SVGAGI. The CDR3 coding sequence is TGTGCCAGCAGTACTCCACCCCGACAGACCTTC. As protein: CASSTPPRQTF.

CDR3 sequence: CASSSFGGLYNEQFF. The CDR3 nucleotides are TGTGCCAGCAGCTCCTTCGGGGGACTGTACAATGAGCAGTTCTTC. V usage is TRBV11-3 and J usage is TRBJ2-1; possible D gene TRBD2, 6 bases. The germline V gene encodes CDR1 SGHNT and CDR2 YENEEA. This CDR3 contains 15 residues. Trimming shortened V by 4 bases and J by 4 bases, and 14 bases separated the two germline ends.

The chain carries TRBV7-9 and TRBJ1-2, with 7 nucleotides matching TRBD1. This CDR3 is built from 14 residues. V was clipped by 5 bases and J by 4 bases; unmatched bases: 7. Germline V gives CDR1 SEHNR, CDR2 FQNEAQ (reference sequence). The CDR3 loop reads CASSPDRWGYGYTF. The CDR3 DNA reads TGTGCCAGCAGCCCGGACAGGTGGGGCTATGGCTACACCTTC.

This chain joins TRBV5-6 and TRBJ2-7; D is ambiguous. Trimming shortened V by 3 bases and J by 2 bases, and 9 bases separated the two germline ends. The CDR3 runs to 13 residues. CDR1 is SGHDT and CDR2 is YYEEEE in the germline V gene. The CDR3: CASSSDRPYEQYF. The CDR3 DNA follows: TGTGCCAGCAGCTCGGACCGACCCTACGAGCAGTACTTC.

The J gene is TRBJ2-5, the V gene TRBV2, with TRBD1 as a possible D gene (5 bases). The CDR3 has 11 amino acids. Germline V lookup: CDR1 SNHLY, CDR2 FYNNEI. Deletions cut 8 bases from V and 2 bases from J, with 6 bases between. The CDR3 DNA follows: TGTGCCAGCCAGGGACAAGAGACCCAGTACTTC. Protein sequence: CASQGQETQYF.

The rearrangement joins TRBV28 to TRBJ2-5, with no clear D. In germline, CDR1 is MDHEN, CDR2 SYDVKM. Between the trimmed V and J ends, which lost 5 bases and 5 bases, there was a span of 9 bases. The CDR3 spans 12 residues. This CDR3 is CASSGLGETQYF. The CDR3 region has the DNA TGTGCCAGCAGTGGGTTAGGGGAGACCCAGTACTTC.

This chain connects TRBV21-1 to TRBJ2-7; TRBD2 was called by the table and not checked on the DNA. TRBV21-1 is marked as a pseudogene. CDR3 size: 16 residues. CDR3 region: CASSKPSLRGGTEQYF. For the CDR3, the DNA is TGTGCCAGCAGCAAGCCTTCGCTGCGCGGGGGTACCGAGCAGTACTTC.

V and J are TRBV15 and TRBJ2-2; D gene uncertain. The CDR3 extends over 15 amino acids. The V gene lost 0 bases and the J gene lost 4 bases, with 9 bases spanning the gap. The germline CDR1 and CDR2 sequences are LNHNV and YYDKDF (reference sequence). CDR3 sequence: CATSREYYGTGELFF. For the CDR3, the DNA is TGTGCCACCAGCAGAGAGTACTACGGCACCGGGGAGCTGTTTTTT.

This chain connects TRBV28 to TRBJ2-3; 11 bases line up with TRBD2. Trimming took 5 bases from V and 2 from J; bases not matched to a gene: 3. The CDR3 is made up of 15 amino acids. The germline V gene has CDR1 MDHEN and CDR2 SYDVKM. In DNA, the CDR3 is TGTGCCAGCAGTAAACTAGCGGGAGCCACAGATACGCAGTATTTT. Translating it yields CASSKLAGATDTQYF. The full variable domain, rest sourced from reference TRBV28 and TRBJ2-3, is DVKVTQSSRYLVKRTGEKVFLECVQDMDHENMFWYRQDPGLGLRLIYFSYDVKMKEKGDIPEGYSVSREKKERFSLILESASTNQTSMYLCASSKLAGATDTQYFGPGTRLTVL.

Here the CDR3 DNA reads TGTGCCAGTAGTATGCGTCTTCTTGGCCACGAGCAGTACTTC. Residues: CASSMRLLGHEQYF. This chain uses TRBV19 with TRBJ2-7, with unresolved D. The ends were cut back, 3 bases at V and 5 bases at J, with 14 bases in the middle. There are 14 residues in the CDR3. The germline V gene encodes CDR1 LNHDA and CDR2 SQIVND (reference sequence).

This clone was found a few times. For the CDR3, the DNA is TGTGCCAGCAGTGATGAGGTCCATGAGCAGTTCTTC. This codes for CASSDEVHEQFF. The chain is built from TRBV2 and TRBJ2-1; no firm D call. The CDR3 is made up of 12 amino acids. V was pared by 3 bases and J by 8 bases, with 8 bases between. Per germline, CDR1 SNHLY and CDR2 FYNNEI.

This clone was seen only once. The CDR3 loop reads CAVGQGDNQPQHF. The DNA of the CDR3 is TGTGCCGTGGGACAGGGGGACAATCAGCCCCAGCATTTT. V usage is TRBV10-3 and J usage is TRBJ1-5; 11 nucleotides match TRBD1. The germline CDR1 and CDR2 sequences are ENHRY and SYGVKD. J was trimmed by 3 bases and V by 11 bases; bases with no gene match: 3. There are 13 residues in the CDR3.